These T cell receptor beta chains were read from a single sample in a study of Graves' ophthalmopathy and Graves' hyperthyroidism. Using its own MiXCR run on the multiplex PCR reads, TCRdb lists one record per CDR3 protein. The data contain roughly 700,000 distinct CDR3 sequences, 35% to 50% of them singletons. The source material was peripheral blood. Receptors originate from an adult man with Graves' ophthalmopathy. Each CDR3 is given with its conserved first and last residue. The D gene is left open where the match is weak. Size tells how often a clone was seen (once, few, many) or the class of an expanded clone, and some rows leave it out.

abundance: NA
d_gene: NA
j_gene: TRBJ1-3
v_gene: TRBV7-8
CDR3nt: TGTGCCAGCAGCCCAACAACGGGCAGGGGAAACACTGAAGCTTTT
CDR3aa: CASSPTTGRGNTEAF

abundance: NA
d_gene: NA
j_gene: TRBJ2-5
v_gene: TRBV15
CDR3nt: TGTGCCACCAGCAGAGACCCGACCCAGTACTTC
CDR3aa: CATSRDPTQYF

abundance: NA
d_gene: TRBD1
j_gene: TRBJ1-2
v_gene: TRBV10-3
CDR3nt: TGTGCCAGCAGTCCCGGGACAGGGGCCGTCTATGGCTACACCTTC
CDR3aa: CASSPGTGAVYGYTF

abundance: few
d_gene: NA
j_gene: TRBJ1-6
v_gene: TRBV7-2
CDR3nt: TGTGCCAGCAGCTCTCTGCAGGGGTCGCTACTCTATAATTCACCCCTCCACTTT
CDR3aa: CASSSLQGSLLYNSPLHF

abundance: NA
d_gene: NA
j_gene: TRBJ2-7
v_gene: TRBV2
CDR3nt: TGTGCCAGCATTGGCAGTCCCTACGAGCAGTACTTC
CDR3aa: CASIGSPYEQYF

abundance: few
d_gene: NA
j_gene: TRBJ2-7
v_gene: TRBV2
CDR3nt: TGTGCCAGCAGGGGCGGTGGAACCTCCTACGAGCAGTACTTC
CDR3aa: CASRGGGTSYEQYF

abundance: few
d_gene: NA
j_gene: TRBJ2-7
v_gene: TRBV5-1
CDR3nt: TGCGCCAGCAGCTTGGGTCTGAGGCGGGACAGCAATAGACACGAGCAGTACTTC
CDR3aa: CASSLGLRRDSNRHEQYF

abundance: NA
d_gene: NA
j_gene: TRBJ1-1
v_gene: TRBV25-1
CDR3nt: TGTGCCAGCATCTCTCCCCGAGTTCAGAACTTGCTTATGAACACTGAAGCTTTCTTT
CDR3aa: CASISPRVQNLLMNTEAFF

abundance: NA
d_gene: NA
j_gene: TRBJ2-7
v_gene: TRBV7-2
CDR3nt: TGTGCCAGCAGCTTAGCTCCAGGACCTAGAAACGAGCAGTACTTC
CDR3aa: CASSLAPGPRNEQYF

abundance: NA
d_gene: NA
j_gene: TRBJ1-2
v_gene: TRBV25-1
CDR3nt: TGTGCCAGCAGTTTCGGGGGCACTTACTATGGCTACACCTTC
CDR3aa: CASSFGGTYYGYTF

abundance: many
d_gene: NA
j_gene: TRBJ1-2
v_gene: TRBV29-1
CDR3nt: TGCAGCGTTGAAGAGGTGAGAGCTACTAACTATGGCTACACCTTC
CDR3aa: CSVEEVRATNYGYTF

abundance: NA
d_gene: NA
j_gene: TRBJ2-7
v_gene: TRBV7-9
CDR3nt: TGTGCCAGCAGCTCGAGACAAGCCGTAGCCTACGAGCAGTACTTC
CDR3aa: CASSSRQAVAYEQYF

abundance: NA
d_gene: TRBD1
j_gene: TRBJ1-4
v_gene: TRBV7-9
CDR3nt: TGTGCCAGCAGCCCCTGGACAGGGACGGGTGAAAAACTGTTTTTT
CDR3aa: CASSPWTGTGEKLFF

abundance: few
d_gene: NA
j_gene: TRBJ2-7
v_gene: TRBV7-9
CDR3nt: TGTGCCAGCAGCGAAAAGACAGGTTCCTACGAGCAGTACTTC
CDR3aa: CASSEKTGSYEQYF

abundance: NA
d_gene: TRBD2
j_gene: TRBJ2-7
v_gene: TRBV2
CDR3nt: TGTGCCAGCAGTAGATGGACTAGCGGGGGTCGGTACGAGCAGTACTTC
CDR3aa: CASSRWTSGGRYEQYF

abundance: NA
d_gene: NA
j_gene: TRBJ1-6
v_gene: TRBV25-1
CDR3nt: TGTGCCAGCAGTGCTAGTTTTGGGGTTAATTCACCCCTCCACTTT
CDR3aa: CASSASFGVNSPLHF

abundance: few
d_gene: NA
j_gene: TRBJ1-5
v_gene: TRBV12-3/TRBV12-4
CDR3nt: TGTGCCAGCAGTCAATACAGGGAGAGCAATCAGCCCCAGCATTTT
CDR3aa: CASSQYRESNQPQHF

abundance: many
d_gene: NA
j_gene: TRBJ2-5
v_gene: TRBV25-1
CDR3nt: TGTGCCAGCAGTGAGAGGGGCAGGGCGCAAGAGACCCAGTACTTC
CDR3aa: CASSERGRAQETQYF

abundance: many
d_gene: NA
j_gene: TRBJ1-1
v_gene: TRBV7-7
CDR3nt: TGTGCTAGCAGTAAAGGCCCGAACACTGAAGCTTTCTTT
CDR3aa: CASSKGPNTEAFF

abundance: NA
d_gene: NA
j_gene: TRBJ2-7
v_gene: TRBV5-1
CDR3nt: TGCGCCAGCAGCTACGCGGGGAGTGAGCAGTACTTC
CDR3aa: CASSYAGSEQYF

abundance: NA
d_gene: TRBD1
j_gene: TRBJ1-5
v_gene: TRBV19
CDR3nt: TGTGCCAGTAATCCGGGACAGGGGGACTATCAGCCCCAGCATTTT
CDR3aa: CASNPGQGDYQPQHF

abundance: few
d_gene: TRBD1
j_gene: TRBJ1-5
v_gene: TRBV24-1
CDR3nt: TGTGCCACCAGTGCACCCATGACAGGGGGCAATCAGCCCCAGCATTTT
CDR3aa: CATSAPMTGGNQPQHF

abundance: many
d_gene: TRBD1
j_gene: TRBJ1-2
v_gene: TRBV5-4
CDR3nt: TGTGCCAGCAGCTTGGAGGTCAGGGGGGATGGCTACACCTTC
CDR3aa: CASSLEVRGDGYTF

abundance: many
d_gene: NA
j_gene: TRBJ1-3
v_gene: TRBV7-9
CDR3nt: TGTGCCAGCAGCTACGACCAGGGAAACACCATATATTTT
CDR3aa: CASSYDQGNTIYF

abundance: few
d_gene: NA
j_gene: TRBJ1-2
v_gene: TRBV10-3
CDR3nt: TGTGCCAGCAGTTTATCTCGCGGCGGTGGCTACACCTTC
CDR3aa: CASSLSRGGGYTF

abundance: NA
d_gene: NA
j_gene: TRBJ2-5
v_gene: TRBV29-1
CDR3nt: TGCAGCGTCCAGTCCGGGAATCAGTACTTC
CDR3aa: CSVQSGNQYF

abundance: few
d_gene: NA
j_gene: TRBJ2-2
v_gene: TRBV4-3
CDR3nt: TGCGCCAGCAGCCAAGACCCAGGACAGAAGACCGGGGAGCTGTTTTTT
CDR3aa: CASSQDPGQKTGELFF

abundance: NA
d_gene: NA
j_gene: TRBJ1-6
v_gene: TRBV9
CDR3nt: TGTGCCAGCACCCGAAGGGGGTTGAATTCACCCCTCCACTTT
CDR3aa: CASTRRGLNSPLHF

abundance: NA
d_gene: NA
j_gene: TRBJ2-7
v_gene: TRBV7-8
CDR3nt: TGCGCCAGCAGCCAAGTACAGGGTTACTCCTACGAGCAGTACTTC
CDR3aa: CASSQVQGYSYEQYF

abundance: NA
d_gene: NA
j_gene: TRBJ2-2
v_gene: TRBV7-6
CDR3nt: TGTGCCAGCAGCTTGGTTAGCGTTGCTCTCAACACCGGGGAGCTGTTTTTT
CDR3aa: CASSLVSVALNTGELFF

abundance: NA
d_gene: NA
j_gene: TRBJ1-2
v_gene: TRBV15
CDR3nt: TGTGCCACCAGCAGTGCCGGCGCGGGAAATGGCTACACCTTC
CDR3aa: CATSSAGAGNGYTF

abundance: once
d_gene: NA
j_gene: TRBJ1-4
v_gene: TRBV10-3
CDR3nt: TGTGCCAGCAGTCCCGGCGTTGAGAGGAATGAAAAACTGTTTTTT
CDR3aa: CASSPGVERNEKLFF

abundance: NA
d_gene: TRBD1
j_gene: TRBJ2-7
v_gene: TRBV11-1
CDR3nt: TGTGCCTGGAGTGCCGGGACAGGGAAATACGAGCAGTACTTC
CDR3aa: CAWSAGTGKYEQYF

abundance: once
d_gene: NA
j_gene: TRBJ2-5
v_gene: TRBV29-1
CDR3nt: TGCAGCGTCCCCGGGAGTAAAGGGACCCAGTACTTC
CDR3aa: CSVPGSKGTQYF

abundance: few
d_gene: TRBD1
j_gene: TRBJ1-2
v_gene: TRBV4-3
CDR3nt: TGCGCCAGCAGCCAAGGACAGGGAGAGTTAGGCTACACCTTC
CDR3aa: CASSQGQGELGYTF

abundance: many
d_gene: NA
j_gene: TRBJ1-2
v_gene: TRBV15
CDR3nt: TGTGCCACCAGCAGAGATCTCCCCCGGACAGACGAGAACTATGGCTACACCTTC
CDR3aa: CATSRDLPRTDENYGYTF

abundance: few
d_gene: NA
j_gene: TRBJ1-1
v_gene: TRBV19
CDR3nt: TGTGCCAGTAGTCCGTCCCTTTACTTCGGGACTGAAGCTTTCTTT
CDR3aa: CASSPSLYFGTEAFF

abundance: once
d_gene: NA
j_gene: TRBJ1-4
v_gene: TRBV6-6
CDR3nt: TGTGCCAGCAGTTACCAAGGCAAACTGGTTTTT
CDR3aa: CASSYQGKLVF

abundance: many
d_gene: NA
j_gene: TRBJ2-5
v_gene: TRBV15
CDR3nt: TGTGCCACCAGCAGAGATCCCCGTTACCAAGAGACCCAGTACTTC
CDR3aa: CATSRDPRYQETQYF

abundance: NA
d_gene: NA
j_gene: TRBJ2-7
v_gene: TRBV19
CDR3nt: TGTGCCAGTACCAAAGACATTACGAGGGGCGAGCAGTACTTC
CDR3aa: CASTKDITRGEQYF

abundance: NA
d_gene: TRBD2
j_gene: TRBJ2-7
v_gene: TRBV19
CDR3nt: TGTGCCAGTAAACTAGCTAGCGGGACCTACGAGCAGTACTTC
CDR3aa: CASKLASGTYEQYF

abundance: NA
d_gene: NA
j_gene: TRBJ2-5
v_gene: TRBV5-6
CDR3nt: TGTGCCAGCAGCTTGGTGGGCAACAACGTAGAGACCCAGTACTTC
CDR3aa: CASSLVGNNVETQYF

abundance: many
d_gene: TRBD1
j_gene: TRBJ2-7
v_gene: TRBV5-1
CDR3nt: TGTGCCAGCAGCTTAGGCCCGGGACAGGGCTACGAGCAGTACTTC
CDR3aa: CASSLGPGQGYEQYF

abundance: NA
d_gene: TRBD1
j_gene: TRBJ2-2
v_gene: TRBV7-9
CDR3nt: TGCGCCAGCGCGACAGGGGAGGCCGGGGAGCTGTTTTTT
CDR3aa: CASATGEAGELFF

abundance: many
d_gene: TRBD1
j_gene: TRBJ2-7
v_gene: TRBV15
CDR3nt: TGTGCCACCAGTGGTTCCCGGGACAGGTCCTACGAGCAGTACTTC
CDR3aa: CATSGSRDRSYEQYF

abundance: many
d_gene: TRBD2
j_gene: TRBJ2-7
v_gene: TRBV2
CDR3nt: TGTGCCAGCAAGGCAGGGAGCGGGGACGAGCAGTACTTC
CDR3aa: CASKAGSGDEQYF

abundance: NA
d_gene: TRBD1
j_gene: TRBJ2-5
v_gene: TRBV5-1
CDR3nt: TGCGCCAGCAGCGCATCGGGACAGCAAGAGACCCAGTACTTC
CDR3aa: CASSASGQQETQYF

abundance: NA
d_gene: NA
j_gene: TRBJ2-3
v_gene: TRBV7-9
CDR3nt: TGTGCCAGCAGCTTCGGACTAATGGGTACGCAGTATTTT
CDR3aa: CASSFGLMGTQYF

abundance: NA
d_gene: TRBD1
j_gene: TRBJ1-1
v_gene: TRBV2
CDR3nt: TGTGCCAGCACCCACCCGGGACAGGGTTTCACTGAAGCTTTCTTT
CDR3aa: CASTHPGQGFTEAFF

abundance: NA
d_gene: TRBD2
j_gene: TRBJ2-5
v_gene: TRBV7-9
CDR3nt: TGCGCCAGCAGCCAAGGGACTAGCTGGGAGACCCAGTACTTC
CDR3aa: CASSQGTSWETQYF

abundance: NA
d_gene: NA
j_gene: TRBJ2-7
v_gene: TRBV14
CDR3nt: TGTGCCTGGATGGGGGAGCGATACGAGCAGTACTTC
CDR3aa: CAWMGERYEQYF

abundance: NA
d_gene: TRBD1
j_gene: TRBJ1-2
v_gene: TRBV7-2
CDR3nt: TGTGCCAGCAGCTTAGGTGGACAGGGGATGGGTGGCTACACCTTC
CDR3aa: CASSLGGQGMGGYTF

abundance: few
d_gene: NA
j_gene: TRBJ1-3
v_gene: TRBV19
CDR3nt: TGTGCCAGTAGTATATCGGCGGCGGAGGGAAACACCATATATTTT
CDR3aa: CASSISAAEGNTIYF

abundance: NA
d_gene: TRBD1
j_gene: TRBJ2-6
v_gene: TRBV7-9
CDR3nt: TGTGCCAGCAGCCTGGGGTGGACAGGGAACTACGTCCTGACTTTC
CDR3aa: CASSLGWTGNYVLTF

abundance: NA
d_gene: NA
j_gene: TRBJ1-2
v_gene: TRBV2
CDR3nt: TGTGCCAGCAGCCCCGCCATCGGCACCAACTATGGCTACACCTTC
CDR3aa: CASSPAIGTNYGYTF

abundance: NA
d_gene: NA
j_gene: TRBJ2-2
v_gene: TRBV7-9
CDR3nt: TGTGCCAGCAGCCGCGGACAATCTGGGGAGCTGTTTTTT
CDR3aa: CASSRGQSGELFF

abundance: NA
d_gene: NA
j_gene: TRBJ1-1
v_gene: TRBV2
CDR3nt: TGTGCCAGCAGATGGGGGGAGGGTGGCACTGAAGCTTTCTTT
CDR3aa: CASRWGEGGTEAFF

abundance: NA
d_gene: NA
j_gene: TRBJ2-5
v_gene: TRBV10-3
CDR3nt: TGTGCCAGCAGTGATGGTCGGGACTTTCCGTCGTCCCAGTACTTC
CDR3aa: CASSDGRDFPSSQYF

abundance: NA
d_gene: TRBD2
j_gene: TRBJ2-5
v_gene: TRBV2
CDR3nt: TGTGCCAGCAGTAGCGGGGGGGCCCAAGGGACCCAGTACTTC
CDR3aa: CASSSGGAQGTQYF

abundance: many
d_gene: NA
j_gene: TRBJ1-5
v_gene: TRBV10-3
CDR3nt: TGTGCCATCAGCGCCGGAAGCAATCAGCCCCAGCATTTT
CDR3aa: CAISAGSNQPQHF